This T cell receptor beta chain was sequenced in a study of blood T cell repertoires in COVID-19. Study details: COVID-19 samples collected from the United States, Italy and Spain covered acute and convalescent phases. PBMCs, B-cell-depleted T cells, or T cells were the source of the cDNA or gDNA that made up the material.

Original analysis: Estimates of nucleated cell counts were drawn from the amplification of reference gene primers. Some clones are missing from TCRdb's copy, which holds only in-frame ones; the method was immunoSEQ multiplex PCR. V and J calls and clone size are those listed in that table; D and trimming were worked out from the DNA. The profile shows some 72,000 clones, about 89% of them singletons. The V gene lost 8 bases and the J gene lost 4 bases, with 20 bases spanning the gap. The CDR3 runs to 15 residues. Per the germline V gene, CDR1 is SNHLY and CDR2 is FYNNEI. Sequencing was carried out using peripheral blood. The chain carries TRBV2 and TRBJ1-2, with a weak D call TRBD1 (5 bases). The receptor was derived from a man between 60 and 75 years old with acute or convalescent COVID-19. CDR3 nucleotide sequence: TGTGCCAGCGATACCTGGGGGGGGAGAGTCTATGGCTACACCTTC. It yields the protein CASDTWGGRVYGYTF.